Sequencing of this TCR beta chain was carried out in a study of T cells after posttransplantation cyclophosphamide. Control samples came 1 year after myeloablative marrow transplants with methotrexate plus calcineurin inhibitor. This clone was observed a single time. Its antigen is still unknown. Only in-frame clones appear in the TCRdb table, and some are missing; sequencing was by immunoSEQ multiplex PCR. The repertoire holds over 8,500 clones, 70% to 90% seen once, with around 4% in the top ten. Study outcomes and limitations: Later post-transplant blood repertoires were often dominated by donor CD8+ memory clones. After PTCy, TRB diversity resembled that of CNI/methotrexate controls. Tissue-infiltrating T cells from skin or gut overlapped little with blood T cells.

The CDR3 consists of 12 residues. Germline assignment: CDR1 SGHRS and CDR2 YFSETQ. V dropped 3 bases and J dropped 7 bases, with 11 bases sitting between them. The chain recombines TRBV5-1 with TRBJ2-7; tentatively, D is TRBD2 (6 bases). The specimen comprised PBMCs, sampled 430 to 450 days after allogeneic stem cell transplant with calcineurin inhibitor and methotrexate. The clonotype comes from a male patient aged 45-60 years who received an allogeneic stem cell transplant from an unrelated donor, was CMV-positive, and had chronic GVHD only. Some T cells may be supplied by the graft donor. CDR3 nucleotide sequence: TGCGCCAGCAGCTCCTTAGCGGAGGAGCAGTACTTC. This gives the protein CASSSLAEEQYF.